The clone carrying this T cell receptor beta chain showed up many times. No antigen is known for it. This specimen comes from a study of T cells in Graves' hyperthyroidism and ophthalmopathy. Study conclusions and caveats: Most thyroid clonotypes with frequency above 0.001 were detected in blood.

RNA transcripts gave rise to amplified TCR beta CDR3 regions. Using the HTBI primer set, a first-round RT-PCR was run on the TCR CDR3. One entry per CDR3 protein, called by TCRdb with MiXCR from the multiplex PCR reads. The repertoire has approximately 400,000 distinct CDR3 sequences, about 14% of them found once; the top ten carry about 20%. Germline CDR1 reads MDHEN; CDR2 reads SYDVKM. V shed 5 bases and J shed 6 bases, with 23 bases lying between them. The CDR3 totals 16 residues. The TCR sequence derives from a young woman with Graves' ophthalmopathy. What was sequenced was blood. This rearrangement joins TRBV28 to TRBJ2-7, with D perhaps TRBD2 (7 bases). This chain's CDR3 is CASSLHEAGTNGEQYF. The CDR3 bases are TGTGCCAGCAGTCTACATGAAGCGGGGACAAACGGCGAGCAGTACTTC.